The rows below give T cell receptor beta chains drawn from one sample of a study of blood T cell repertoires in COVID-19. The repertoire was sequenced with immunoSEQ multiplex PCR; TCRdb's copy has only in-frame clones and lacks some. The sample includes about 52,000 clones, over 75% of them seen just once. Sequenced material: peripheral blood. The receptors derive from a man in his 70s with active COVID-19. Both conserved end residues are part of each CDR3. Fields, in order: CDR3 protein, CDR3 DNA, J gene, V gene, D gene, clone size. A D gene is named only where the DNA matches it firmly. A clone size is listed for some rows: how often the clone was seen (once, few, many), or a class if it is expanded.

CASSFRAGQGARTGELFF | TGTGCCAGCAGCTTCCGGGCGGGACAGGGGGCGCGAACCGGGGAGCTGTTTTTT | TRBJ2-2 | TRBV5-4 | TRBD1 | NA
CASSYPGTENEQYF | TGTGCCAGCAGTTACCCCGGGACAGAGAACGAGCAGTACTTC | TRBJ2-7 | TRBV6-5 | TRBD1 | medium-sized
CASSYLTSGPSRDRDTQYF | TGTGCCAGCAGCTACTTGACTAGCGGGCCATCTCGTGACAGGGATACGCAGTATTTT | TRBJ2-3 | TRBV11-2 | TRBD2 | NA
CASSGVAGGPHEQYF | TGTGCCAGCAGTGGGGTAGCGGGGGGGCCGCATGAGCAGTACTTC | TRBJ2-7 | TRBV2 | TRBD2 | NA
CAWARGTAFNEQFF | TGTGCCTGGGCAAGAGGGACAGCCTTCAATGAGCAGTTCTTC | TRBJ2-1 | TRBV30 | TRBD1 | NA
CAISVDNASEAFF | TGTGCCATCAGTGTCGATAATGCCAGTGAAGCTTTCTTT | TRBJ1-1 | TRBV10-3 | NA | once
CASGRKSTGNPTDTQYF | TGTGCCAGCGGCCGGAAGTCTACAGGGAACCCTACAGATACGCAGTATTTT | TRBJ2-3 | TRBV7-9 | NA | once
CASSYSRDFPYEQYF | TGTGCCAGCAGTTACTCCCGGGACTTTCCCTACGAGCAGTACTTC | TRBJ2-7 | TRBV6-5 | NA | NA
CASSPMGARRETQYF | TGTGCCAGTAGTCCTATGGGGGCCAGAAGGGAGACCCAGTACTTC | TRBJ2-5 | TRBV19 | NA | once
CASSLGATSKQFF | TGTGCCAGCAGTCTTGGGGCGACTAGTAAGCAGTTCTTC | TRBJ2-1 | TRBV12-3/TRBV12-4 | NA | NA
CASSATDFLDTEAFF | TGTGCCAGCAGCGCGACAGACTTCCTAGACACTGAAGCTTTCTTT | TRBJ1-1 | TRBV9 | NA | NA
CASLRDITYEQYF | TGTGCCAGTCTCCGGGACATCACCTACGAGCAGTACTTC | TRBJ2-7 | TRBV2 | NA | medium-sized
CSVGAGVTSYNEQFF | TGCAGCGTCGGGGCGGGGGTGACTTCCTACAATGAGCAGTTCTTC | TRBJ2-1 | TRBV29-1 | TRBD2 | NA
CATSSPYAAGLGDTQYF | TGTGCCACCAGCAGCCCTTATGCGGCAGGGTTAGGAGATACGCAGTATTTT | TRBJ2-3 | TRBV15 | NA | NA
CAISGAQGAMNTEAFF | TGTGCCATCAGTGGAGCCCAGGGGGCAATGAACACTGAAGCTTTCTTT | TRBJ1-1 | TRBV10-3 | TRBD1 | NA
CAWSRQSGGYTF | TGTGCCTGGAGTCGCCAGTCCGGGGGCTACACCTTC | TRBJ1-2 | TRBV30 | NA | NA
CASSLPLGTPGETQYF | TGTGCCAGCAGCTTACCTCTCGGGACACCTGGGGAGACCCAGTACTTC | TRBJ2-5 | TRBV5-5 | NA | few
CASSLAHGGYPEAFF | TGTGCCAGCAGCTTAGCGCACGGGGGATATCCTGAAGCTTTCTTT | TRBJ1-1 | TRBV7-6 | NA | few
CASSPREGSYEQYF | TGTGCCAGCAGCCCCAGGGAGGGCTCCTACGAGCAGTACTTC | TRBJ2-7 | TRBV7-6 | TRBD2 | medium-sized
CASSYGLEPEQFF | TGTGCCAGCAGCTATGGACTAGAGCCTGAGCAGTTCTTC | TRBJ2-1 | TRBV5-4 | TRBD2 | NA
CASSQDSGQGLGGYTF | TGCGCCAGCAGCCAAGACTCGGGACAGGGTTTAGGTGGCTACACCTTC | TRBJ1-2 | TRBV4-1 | TRBD1 | NA
CASESETNQPQHF | TGTGCCAGCGAGTCCGAAACCAACCAGCCCCAGCATTTT | TRBJ1-5 | TRBV2 | NA | NA
CASSPARGLYKETQYF | TGTGCCAGCAGCCCCGCTCGGGGACTCTATAAAGAGACCCAGTACTTC | TRBJ2-5 | TRBV6-2/TRBV6-3 | NA | NA
CSVLPSGGGSTQYF | TGCAGCGTCCTCCCTAGCGGGGGCGGGAGTACGCAGTATTTT | TRBJ2-3 | TRBV29-1 | TRBD2 | NA